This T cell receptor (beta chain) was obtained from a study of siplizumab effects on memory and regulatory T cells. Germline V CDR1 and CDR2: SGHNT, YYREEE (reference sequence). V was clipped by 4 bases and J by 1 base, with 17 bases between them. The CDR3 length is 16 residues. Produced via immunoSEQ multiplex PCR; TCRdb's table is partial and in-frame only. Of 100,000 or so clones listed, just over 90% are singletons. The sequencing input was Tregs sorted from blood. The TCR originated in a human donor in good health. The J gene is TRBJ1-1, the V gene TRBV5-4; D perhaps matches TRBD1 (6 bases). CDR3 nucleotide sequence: TGTGCCAGCAGCAAAAAAAACGACAGGACGAACACTGAAGCTTTCTTT. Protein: CASSKKNDRTNTEAFF.